The subject of this entry is one TCR beta chain. What it recognizes is unknown. The entry originates in a study of cytomegalovirus exposure and HLA in healthy donors. Study findings and constraints: With high specificity and sensitivity, the classifier reportedly diagnosed cytomegalovirus status. A link between a missense DCLRE1C variant and TCR beta V- and J-gene trimming emerged from a later analysis.

This PCR relied on a set of 60 Vbeta primers and 13 Jbeta primers. Sequenced by immunoSEQ multiplex PCR; TCRdb stores in-frame clones only, minus some. The sample includes around 200,000 clones, 81% of them seen just once. Germline V gives CDR1 LNHDA, CDR2 SQIVND (reference sequence). V lost 5 bases and J lost 7; bases outside the gene matches: 19. This CDR3 spans 17 amino acids. This chain connects TRBV19 to TRBJ1-2; 7 positions agree with TRBD1. The TCR comes from a man in his fifties or sixties in good health and CMV-seronegative. Sequences were obtained from PBMCs. The CDR3 DNA sequence: TGTGCCAGTAGTTCCTGGACAGGACCTAGAATATACTTTGGCTACACCTTC. Translating it yields CASSSWTGPRIYFGYTF.